This entry lists 25 T cell receptor beta chains sequenced from one sample in a study of glioma-infiltrating T cells after dendritic cell vaccination. The table came from immunoSEQ multiplex PCR; TCRdb's copy has only in-frame clones and leaves some out. The table records roughly 90,000 clones, around 84% of them present only once. Sequenced material: blood, taken before dendritic cell vaccination. These receptors were obtained from a human donor with glioblastoma.

This clone was counted a single time. This rearrangement joins TRBV7-9 to TRBJ1-2, with TRBD1 matching 9 bases. V dropped 3 bases and J dropped 5; count of bases not matched to a gene: 16. The CDR3 extends over 18 amino acids. The germline V gene encodes CDR1 SEHNR and CDR2 FQNEAQ (reference sequence). Written as DNA, the CDR3 is TGTGCCAGCAGCTTTAACTACAGGGGGCAAACTAATCGGTATGGCTACACCTTC. Its protein product is CASSFNYRGQTNRYGYTF.

The rearrangement joins TRBV29-1 to TRBJ2-7; 7 bases align to TRBD1. The J segment lost 0 bases and the V segment lost 6 bases, leaving 8 bases of the junction unmatched. This CDR3 contains 14 residues. The germline gives CDR1 SQVTM, CDR2 ANQGSEA. The CDR3: CSVVPYRGSYEQYF. The CDR3 DNA reads TGCAGCGTGGTCCCGTACAGGGGCTCCTACGAGCAGTACTTC.

The chain is built from TRBV28 and TRBJ1-5; TRBD1 agrees at 7 bases. This CDR3 has 17 amino acids. The V and J ends lost 2 bases and 3 bases, in that order; junction bases with no gene match: 10. Germline V gives CDR1 MDHEN, CDR2 SYDVKM. CDR3 amino acids: CASSLRGPGVDNQPQHF. As DNA, the CDR3 is TGTGCCAGCAGTTTAAGGGGGCCGGGGGTCGACAATCAGCCCCAGCATTTT.

The table lists this clone with a count of one. The V gene is TRBV6-5, the J gene TRBJ2-7; 9 nucleotides match TRBD2. The CDR3 length is 16 residues. Germline V gives CDR1 MNHEY, CDR2 SVGAGI. V was pared by 1 base and J by 4 bases, with 8 bases of the junction left unmatched. The CDR3: CASSYFFPSGEYEQYF. The CDR3 DNA reads TGTGCCAGCAGTTACTTTTTCCCTAGCGGGGAATACGAGCAGTACTTC.

This chain links TRBV5-1 with TRBJ2-2; TRBD1 matches at 8 bases. Germline assignment: CDR1 SGHRS and CDR2 YFSETQ. The CDR3 spans 13 residues. The ends lost 7 bases at V and 5 bases at J; junction bases unmatched: 4. CDR3 in amino acids: CASGQGGTGELFF. CDR3 nucleotide sequence: TGCGCCAGCGGACAGGGTGGAACCGGGGAGCTGTTTTTT.

This clone has only one observation. The chain combines TRBV5-4 with TRBJ2-2; 10 bases match TRBD2. V lost 4 bases to trimming and J lost 5 bases; unmatched junction nucleotides: 11. CDR1 is SGHNT, CDR2 YYREEE, per germline (reference sequence). The CDR3 runs to 17 residues. The CDR3 loop reads CASSGESLAGVTGELFF. The CDR3 DNA sequence: TGTGCCAGCAGCGGCGAGAGCCTAGCGGGAGTTACCGGGGAGCTGTTTTTT.

The CDR3 region is CASSPYNGGGYTF. The CDR3 coding sequence is TGTGCCAGCAGCCCGTACAACGGGGGGGGCTACACCTTC. V and J are TRBV13 and TRBJ1-2, with D maybe TRBD1 (5 bases). The length of the CDR3 is 13 residues. V was trimmed by 5 bases and J by 8 bases, leaving 15 bases between them. Germline V gene lookup returns CDR1 PRHDT and CDR2 FYEKMQ (reference sequence).

The gene calls are TRBV20-1 and TRBJ2-3, with unresolved D. Deletions cut 7 bases from V and 0 bases from J, with 5 bases between. The CDR3 runs to 11 residues. The germline gives CDR1 DFQATT, CDR2 SNEGSKA (reference sequence). CDR3 DNA sequence: TGCAGTGTCAGGAGCACAGATACGCAGTATTTT. Translation: CSVRSTDTQYF.

The chain joins TRBV19 to TRBJ2-1, with a tentative D call TRBD2 (7 bases). Trimming removed 5 bases at V and 3 bases at J, with 20 bases between. Germline CDR1 LNHDA, CDR2 SQIVND (reference sequence). The CDR3 spans 17 residues. The CDR3 sequence: CASSPRGGGSFYNEQFF. The CDR3 DNA follows: TGTGCCAGTAGTCCCCGTGGGGGCGGGAGTTTCTACAATGAGCAGTTCTTC.

J is TRBJ2-7 and V is TRBV5-8; 8 nucleotides agree with TRBD1. With 2 bases clipped from V and 12 bases from J, the junction kept 13 bases outside the gene matches. This CDR3 is built from 14 residues. Germline CDR1 is SGHTS and CDR2 is YDEGEE. DNA for the CDR3: TGTGCCAGCAGCTTTGTATCGGGACAGGCTTTACTGTACTTC. It translates to CASSFVSGQALLYF.

The J gene is TRBJ2-3, the V gene TRBV9, with 13 bases fitting TRBD2. CDR3 length: 19 amino acids. Germline V CDR1 and CDR2: SGDLS, YYNGEE. Germline trimming cut 5 bases from V and 6 bases from J; bases unmatched to any gene: 18. The CDR3 is CASSTTTGLAGLHMDTQYF. The CDR3 DNA is TGTGCCAGCAGTACTACCACGGGACTAGCGGGGCTGCACATGGATACGCAGTATTTT.

J is TRBJ2-6 and V is TRBV14, with 11 bases fitting TRBD1. The germline V gene has CDR1 SGHDN and CDR2 FVKESK. The CDR3 runs to 18 residues. Losses at the gene ends were 4 bases for V and 1 base for J; bases not matched to a gene: 6. As DNA, the CDR3 is TGTGCCAGCAGCCCCCGGGACAGGGGGTATTCTGGGGCCAACGTCCTGACTTTC. This translates into CASSPRDRGYSGANVLTF.

The rearrangement links TRBV5-4 to TRBJ2-7, with 8 positions matching TRBD1. V was clipped by 2 bases and J by 7 bases; unmatched bases: 8. In germline, CDR1 is SGHNT, CDR2 YYREEE (reference sequence). This CDR3 is built from 14 residues. DNA for the CDR3: TGTGCCAGCAGCTTCCTAGGACAGGGTAGAGAGCAGTACTTC. Residues: CASSFLGQGREQYF.

The V and J genes are TRBV7-6 and TRBJ1-4; unclear D gene. Trimming shortened V by 5 bases and J by 7 bases, and 5 bases separated the two germline ends. Germline V gene lookup returns CDR1 SGHVS and CDR2 FNYEAQ. This CDR3 spans 11 amino acids. The CDR3 sequence is CASSPGEKLFF. CDR3 DNA sequence: TGTGCCAGCAGCCCGGGTGAAAAACTGTTTTTT.

This clone showed up just once. This chain uses TRBV7-6 with TRBJ2-3, with TRBD2 identical over 10 bases. This CDR3 is built from 17 residues. V dropped 2 bases and J dropped 3; count of bases not matched to a gene: 8. The germline V gene encodes CDR1 SGHVS and CDR2 FNYEAQ. This CDR3 is CASSLLAGVTATDTQYF. The CDR3 region has the DNA TGTGCCAGCAGCTTACTAGCGGGGGTCACGGCGACAGATACGCAGTATTTT. Combining the CDR3 with reference TRBV7-6 and TRBJ2-3 gives the whole variable domain GAGVSQSPRYKVTKRGQDVALRCDPISGHVSLYWYRQALGQGPEFLTYFNYEAQQDKSGLPNDRFSAERPEGSISTLTIQRTEQRDSAMYRCASSLLAGVTATDTQYFGPGTRLTVL.

The rearrangement links TRBV5-1 to TRBJ2-7; TRBD2 matches at 13 bases. Germline CDR1 SGHRS, CDR2 YFSETQ. CDR3 size: 16 residues. V was clipped by 4 bases and J by 3 bases; unmatched bases: 7. The CDR3 here is CASSLTSGGLRYEQYF. CDR3 nucleotides: TGCGCCAGCAGCCTGACTAGCGGGGGGCTCCGCTACGAGCAGTACTTC.

This chain joins TRBV9 and TRBJ1-1; tentatively, D is TRBD1 (5 bases). In germline, CDR1 is SGDLS, CDR2 YYNGEE. The CDR3 extends over 15 amino acids. V lost 4 bases to trimming and J lost 6 bases, with 19 bases between them. CDR3 in DNA: TGTGCCAGCAGCCCTTGGGACCACCCGGGGGCTGAAGCTTTCTTT. It yields the protein CASSPWDHPGAEAFF.

The rearrangement joins TRBV29-1 to TRBJ2-7, with D possibly TRBD1 on 6 matching bases. Looked up from germline, CDR1 is SQVTM and CDR2 is ANQGSEA. Between the trimmed V and J ends, which lost 6 bases and 3 bases, there was a span of 21 bases. CDR3 size: 15 residues. The CDR3 reads CSVQRPGTTGYEQYF. For the CDR3, the DNA is TGCAGCGTACAAAGACCCGGGACAACAGGCTACGAGCAGTACTTC.

The rearrangement links TRBV5-4 to TRBJ2-7; tentative D call: TRBD2 (6 bases). CDR1 and CDR2 (germline): SGHNT, YYREEE (reference sequence). V was pared by 3 bases and J by 1 base, with 8 bases between. This CDR3 contains 13 residues. CDR3 sequence reads: CASSWEESYEQYF. The CDR3 nucleotides read TGTGCCAGCAGCTGGGAGGAATCCTACGAGCAGTACTTC. Combining the CDR3 with reference TRBV5-4 and TRBJ2-7 gives the whole variable domain ETGVTQSPTHLIKTRGQQVTLRCSSQSGHNTVSWYQQALGQGPQFIFQYYREEENGRGNFPPRFSGLQFPNYSSELNVNALELDDSALYLCASSWEESYEQYFGPGTRLTVT.

The table lists this clone with a few counts. The gene calls are TRBV5-1 and TRBJ1-1, with D unclear. The CDR3 totals 13 residues. The V gene's germline CDR1 is SGHRS and CDR2 YFSETQ. Deletions cut 4 bases from V and 2 bases from J, with 9 bases between. The CDR3 DNA follows: TGCGCCAGCAGCCAACAGAGCAACACTGAAGCTTTCTTT. It translates to CASSQQSNTEAFF.

This rearrangement joins TRBV19 to TRBJ1-5; 10 bases are shared with TRBD1. With 3 bases clipped from V and 5 bases from J, the junction kept 4 bases outside the gene matches. Germline V gene lookup returns CDR1 LNHDA and CDR2 SQIVND (reference sequence). The length of the CDR3 is 15 residues. The CDR3 DNA reads TGTGCCAGTAGTATCCTTGGGACAGGGGATCAGCCCCAGCATTTT. As protein: CASSILGTGDQPQHF.

This clone came up once. CDR3 sequence (DNA): TGTGCCAGCAACGAGGGCTACCCCTACGAGCAGTACTTC. Residues: CASNEGYPYEQYF. The chain combines TRBV6-1 with TRBJ2-7, with D possibly TRBD2 on 5 matching bases. V lost 7 bases to trimming and J lost 2 bases, with 12 bases between them. The CDR3 runs to 13 residues. Germline V gene data show CDR1 as MNHNS and CDR2 as SASEGT.

This clone came up once. The V and J genes are TRBV5-1 and TRBJ1-3; D gene unclear. The CDR3 extends over 16 amino acids. The germline CDR1 and CDR2 sequences are SGHRS and YFSETQ. Trimming shortened V by 0 bases and J by 0 bases, and 10 bases separated the two germline ends. The DNA for the CDR3 is TGCGCCAGCAGCTTGGATCCGGTATACTCTGGAAACACCATATATTTT. Its protein product is CASSLDPVYSGNTIYF.

The chain combines TRBV2 with TRBJ2-7; TRBD2 matches at 9 bases. V was pared by 6 bases and J by 1 base, with 7 bases of the junction left unmatched. CDR1 and CDR2 from the germline V gene are SNHLY and FYNNEI. This CDR3 has 15 amino acids. DNA of the CDR3: TGTGCCAGCAGAGGTCCGACTAGCGGTTCCTACGAGCAGTACTTC. Amino acids: CASRGPTSGSYEQYF.

The V and J genes are TRBV5-6 and TRBJ1-2; D is perhaps TRBD1 (5 bases). The germline CDR1 and CDR2 sequences are SGHDT and YYEEEE. The length of the CDR3 is 13 residues. V was clipped by 3 bases and J by 7 bases, with 13 bases between them. The CDR3 DNA reads TGTGCCAGCAGCTCACCTCCCGGGGGTGGCTACACCTTC. Protein product: CASSSPPGGGYTF. Supplemented by reference TRBV5-6 and TRBJ1-2, the full variable domain reads DAGVTQSPTHLIKTRGQQVTLRCSPKSGHDTVSWYQQALGQGPQFIFQYYEEEERQRGNFPDRFSGHQFPNYSSELNVNALLLGDSALYLCASSSPPGGGYTFGSGTRLTVV.